A single count supports the clone carrying this T cell receptor beta chain. The study ran its PCR with 60 Vbeta and 13 Jbeta primers. The assay was immunoSEQ multiplex PCR, and TCRdb's table has in-frame clones only and misses some. The sample consists of about 130,000 clones, approximately 80% of them appearing once. Germline V gene data show CDR1 as WNHNN and CDR2 as SYGVQD (reference sequence). Trimming removed 6 bases at V and 7 bases at J, with 19 bases between. The CDR3 totals 15 residues. This sample is drawn from a study of cytomegalovirus exposure and HLA in healthy donors. The sequence derives from a man in his forties or fifties in good health and CMV-seronegative. Material for sequencing was PBMCs. The chain uses TRBV10-1 and TRBJ2-1; perhaps TRBD1 as D (6 bases). CDR3 DNA sequence: TGCGCCAGCAGGGATGGAGCAGGGGCGAATAATGAGCAGTTCTTC. Translated, it gives CASRDGAGANNEQFF.